Listed here are 13 T cell receptor beta chains from one sample, sequenced in a study of cytomegalovirus exposure and HLA in healthy donors. The PCR ran on 60 Vbeta and 13 Jbeta primers. Profiled with immunoSEQ multiplex PCR; TCRdb holds only in-frame clones, not every one. The sample carries about 150,000 clones, around 80% recorded once. Sample: PBMCs. The origin of the receptors is a man in his forties or fifties in good health and CMV-seropositive.

V and J are TRBV4-1 and TRBJ2-7, with D unclear. The germline gives CDR1 MGHRA, CDR2 YSYEKL. The CDR3 has 14 amino acids. V dropped 4 bases and J dropped 1 base, with 11 bases sitting between them. CDR3 coding DNA: TGCGCCAGCAGCCTCAAGGAGCATTCCTACGAGCAGTACTTC. It translates to CASSLKEHSYEQYF.

The J gene is TRBJ2-1, the V gene TRBV18, with D perhaps TRBD2 (5 bases). The CDR3 is made up of 11 amino acids. With 8 bases removed from V and 10 bases from J, the gap between germline ends came to 12 bases. Germline CDR1 and CDR2: KGHSH and LQKENI. This CDR3 reads CASTTGSEQFF. CDR3 bases: TGTGCCAGCACAACGGGGTCCGAGCAGTTCTTC.

This chain uses TRBV12-5 with TRBJ1-1, with a weak D call TRBD1 (5 bases). The CDR3 runs 12 residues. The V gene's germline CDR1 is LGHNT and CDR2 FRNRAP. V lost 6 bases and J 6 bases, leaving 11 bases between the germline ends. The DNA for the CDR3 is TGTGCTAGTGGCTCACAGGCCCCTGAAGCTTTCTTT. Amino acids: CASGSQAPEAFF.

This chain connects TRBV7-9 to TRBJ2-1; 9 positions match TRBD1. CDR3 size: 15 residues. Germline V lookup: CDR1 SEHNR, CDR2 FQNEAQ (reference sequence). The trim removed 3 bases at V and 3 bases at J, leaving 3 bases unmatched. CDR3 DNA: TGTGCCAGCAGCTTCGACAGGGGGAACTACAATGAGCAGTTCTTC. It translates to CASSFDRGNYNEQFF.

The rearrangement uses TRBV2 and TRBJ2-1, with TRBD2 identical over 8 bases. V lost 7 bases, J lost 3 bases, and 2 bases stayed unmatched. The CDR3 totals 13 residues. Germline assignment: CDR1 SNHLY and CDR2 FYNNEI. CDR3 nucleotides: TGTGCCAGCAAAGCGGGAGTCTACAATGAGCAGTTCTTC. Translation gives CASKAGVYNEQFF.

A few counts support this clone. Other DNA variants within this sample encode the same CDR3. The chain uses TRBV7-6 and TRBJ2-3; D unclear. Trimming cost V 0 bases and J 3 bases, with 7 bases left between them. There are 14 residues in the CDR3. CDR1 is SGHVS and CDR2 is FNYEAQ in the germline V gene. The CDR3 sequence is CASSLAGGTDTQYF. CDR3 nucleotides: TGTGCCAGCAGCTTAGCCGGTGGTACAGATACGCAGTATTTT. Full variable domain (remainder filled in from reference TRBV7-6 and TRBJ2-3): GAGVSQSPRYKVTKRGQDVALRCDPISGHVSLYWYRQALGQGPEFLTYFNYEAQQDKSGLPNDRFSAERPEGSISTLTIQRTEQRDSAMYRCASSLAGGTDTQYFGPGTRLTVL.

The rearrangement links TRBV7-2 to TRBJ2-5; TRBD2 matches at 7 bases. Germline assignment: CDR1 SGHTA and CDR2 FQGNSA. V shed 5 bases, J shed 2 bases, and the junction held 5 bases outside the gene matches. This CDR3 region has 14 residues. The DNA for the CDR3 is TGTGCCAGCAGCCCCCGAGCGGGACAAGAGACCCAGTACTTC. Protein product: CASSPRAGQETQYF.

The rearrangement uses TRBV30 and TRBJ1-6, with a tentative D call TRBD1 (6 bases). The CDR3 spans 14 residues. The V gene lost 2 bases and the J gene lost 9 bases, with 14 bases spanning the gap. CDR1 is GTSNPN and CDR2 is SVGIG in the germline V gene (reference sequence). The CDR3 coding sequence is TGTGCCTGGAGTTCGACAGGCGGTGGTTCACCCCTCCACTTT. Amino acid sequence: CAWSSTGGGSPLHF.

The chain links TRBV7-9 to TRBJ2-1; 9 nucleotides line up with TRBD2. CDR3 size: 15 residues. V lost 2 bases to trimming and J lost 8 bases; unmatched junction nucleotides: 7. CDR1 and CDR2 (germline): SEHNR, FQNEAQ (reference sequence). This chain's CDR3 is CASSLRPAGGHEQFF. The CDR3 coding sequence is TGTGCCAGCAGCTTACGCCCAGCGGGAGGCCATGAGCAGTTCTTC.

The chain uses TRBV27 and TRBJ2-2; D unresolved. The V end lost 6 bases, the J end lost 5 bases, and 7 bases lay between the germline ends. Germline loops: CDR1 MNHEY, CDR2 SMNVEV (reference sequence). This CDR3 has 12 amino acids. Here the CDR3 reads CASSFGTGELFF. The CDR3 nucleotides are TGTGCCAGCAGCTTCGGGACCGGGGAGCTGTTTTTT.

This chain joins TRBV29-1 and TRBJ2-3; D gene ambiguous. CDR3 length: 12 residues. V shed 7 bases and J shed 0 bases, with 8 bases lying between them. In germline, CDR1 is SQVTM, CDR2 ANQGSEA. The CDR3 region has the DNA TGCAGCGCCGCGCCTAGCACAGATACGCAGTATTTT. It specifies CSAAPSTDTQYF.

This clone was found a few times. The same CDR3 also results from other DNA sequences found in this sample. V and J are TRBV29-1 and TRBJ2-3, with TRBD2 identical over 7 bases. V was pared by 6 bases and J by 5 bases, with 11 bases of the junction left unmatched. The CDR3 totals 14 residues. Germline V gene sequence: CDR1 SQVTM, CDR2 ANQGSEA. CDR3 bases: TGCAGCGTGTGGTTGCGGGGGTTAAAAGATACGCAGTATTTT. Protein: CSVWLRGLKDTQYF.

The chain employs TRBV7-9 and TRBJ2-1, with 9 nucleotides matching TRBD2. This CDR3 comprises 15 residues. The V gene's germline CDR1 is SEHNR and CDR2 FQNEAQ (reference sequence). V lost 4 bases, J lost 2 bases, and 3 bases stayed unmatched. The CDR3 sequence is CASSSSGRTYNEQFF. For the CDR3, the DNA is TGTGCCAGCAGCTCGAGCGGGAGGACCTACAATGAGCAGTTCTTC.